This entry lists 9 T cell receptor beta chains sequenced from one sample in a study of T cell repertoires and Cas9 in healthy adults. Sequenced by immunoSEQ multiplex PCR; TCRdb stores in-frame clones only, minus some. Of 15,000 or so clones listed, around 86% were seen once; the top ten hold around 1.9%. Sample: Tregs (CD4+, CD25+, CD127-, CD137-, CD154-) from PBMCs; culture status not recorded. These receptors all stem from a human donor in good health.

The chain has TRBV6-5 and TRBJ2-6, with a tentative D call TRBD1 (5 bases). V was shortened by 2 bases and J by 1 base, with 6 bases between the two germline ends. The CDR3 runs 15 residues. Looked up from germline, CDR1 is MNHEY and CDR2 is SVGAGI. CDR3 nucleotide sequence: TGTGCCAGCAGTTACGGGGCTTCTGGGGCCAACGTCCTGACTTTC. It translates to CASSYGASGANVLTF.

The chain employs TRBV30 and TRBJ1-1; D remains unclear. Germline values: CDR1 GTSNPN, CDR2 SVGIG (reference sequence). The CDR3 has 12 amino acids. The V end was cut by 0 bases, the J end by 8 bases, with 10 bases between. In DNA, the CDR3 is TGTGCCTGGAGTGTTGGAGTCGAAGAAGCTTTCTTT. Encoded protein: CAWSVGVEEAFF.

This chain uses TRBV10-3 with TRBJ2-3; possibly TRBD1 for D (5 bases). The V gene lost 5 bases and the J gene lost 6 bases, with 6 bases spanning the gap. From germline, CDR1 is ENHRY and CDR2 SYGVKD. The CDR3 is 11 amino acids. This chain's CDR3 is CAISKGDTQYF. The CDR3 region has the DNA TGTGCCATCAGTAAGGGGGATACGCAGTATTTT.

The J gene is TRBJ1-5, the V gene TRBV5-3; D might be TRBD1 (6 bases). TRBV5-3 is marked as an open reading frame, function uncertain. V gave up 4 bases and J gave up 7 bases, with 18 bases separating them. The length of the CDR3 is 15 residues. The CDR3 DNA sequence: TGTGCCAGAAGCCCAGGGGACGGACTGGGACAGCCCCAGCATTTT. It encodes CARSPGDGLGQPQHF.

The V gene is TRBV5-1, the J gene TRBJ2-1; a possible D gene is TRBD2 (6 bases). Germline V gene sequence: CDR1 SGHRS, CDR2 YFSETQ. The CDR3 has 15 amino acids. Trimming cost V 0 bases and J 1 base, with 8 bases left between them. CDR3 in amino acids: CASSLGAGSYNEQFF. As DNA, the CDR3 is TGCGCCAGCAGCTTGGGCGCGGGGTCCTACAATGAGCAGTTCTTC.

This clone was seen only a few times. This chain uses TRBV6-6 with TRBJ2-7; D unresolved. Germline assignment: CDR1 MNHNY and CDR2 SVGAGI (reference sequence). The germline V and J ends were trimmed by 2 bases and 3 bases, with 8 bases remaining between them. The CDR3 contains 13 residues. The CDR3 coding sequence is TGTGCCAGCAGTTACGACAAGAACTACGAGCAGTACTTC. This encodes CASSYDKNYEQYF.

The chain links TRBV7-8 to TRBJ2-7; D might be TRBD1 (6 bases). V lost 3 bases and J 3 bases, leaving 12 bases between the germline ends. This CDR3 comprises 14 residues. The germline CDR1 and CDR2 sequences are SGHVS and FQNEAQ. The CDR3: CASSLEDRVYEQYF. The CDR3 bases are TGTGCCAGCAGCTTGGAGGACAGAGTCTACGAGCAGTACTTC.

This chain joins TRBV5-1 and TRBJ2-2; 9 nucleotides line up with TRBD1. Germline assignment: CDR1 SGHRS and CDR2 YFSETQ. Losses at the gene ends were 4 bases for V and 5 bases for J; bases not matched to a gene: 15. The CDR3 extends over 18 amino acids. CDR3 in amino acids: CASSRGYDRGMGTGELFF. In DNA form, the CDR3 reads TGCGCCAGCAGCCGTGGATACGACAGGGGGATGGGAACCGGGGAGCTGTTTTTT.

The chain carries TRBV21-1 and TRBJ2-7; TRBD2, the D gene given by the table, was not confirmed from the DNA. TRBV21-1 is designated a pseudogene. The CDR3 consists of 16 residues. CDR3 in amino acids: CASIEGPGGGAYEQYF. In nucleotides, the CDR3 is TGTGCCAGCATAGAGGGGCCTGGGGGGGGAGCCTACGAGCAGTACTTC.